These 5 T cell receptor beta chains originate from one sample sequenced in a study of regulatory T cells in long-lasting Graves disease. Specified time point: persistent/refractory GD, antithyroid drugs over 5 years with positive TRAb. RNA isolated from PBMCs was used to make the TCR library. CDR3-region Arm-PCR and iRepertoire HTBI primers produced the TCR beta libraries. One entry per CDR3 protein, called by TCRdb with MiXCR from the multiplex PCR reads. The sample lists about 660,000 distinct CDR3 sequences; 25% to 35% were seen once. Sequenced here: peripheral blood mononuclear cells (PBMCs), sampled when the disease was refractory, from a patient treated with antithyroid drugs. Every receptor here comes from a female donor with Graves disease.

A few counts support this clonotype. The genes are TRBV6-2 or TRBV6-3 and TRBJ2-7; D not certain. CDR1 MNHEY and CDR2 SVGEGT come from the germline V gene. Trimming shortened V by 0 bases and J by 1 base, and 16 bases separated the two germline ends. The CDR3 consists of 17 residues. CDR3 sequence (DNA): TGTGCCAGCAGTTACTCTCCGCGCCTGGGCCGTTCCTACGAGCAGTACTTC. It encodes CASSYSPRLGRSYEQYF.

The CDR3 region is CSATRSGDEQYF. Written as DNA, the CDR3 is TGCAGTGCTACCCGGTCGGGGGACGAGCAGTACTTC. This chain links TRBV20-1 with TRBJ2-7; TRBD2 might be the D (6 bases). Germline CDR1 and CDR2: DFQATT and SNEGSKA (reference sequence). Trimming pared 4 bases from V and 5 bases from J, leaving 12 bases between. The CDR3 sequence is 12 residues long.

The sample holds many counts of this clonotype. V and J are TRBV28 and TRBJ1-2; 7 positions match TRBD1. The CDR3 runs 15 residues. The ends lost 6 bases at V and 4 bases at J; junction bases unmatched: 11. The germline gives CDR1 MDHEN, CDR2 SYDVKM. In DNA, the CDR3 is TGTGCCAGCAGGCTCCGGGACAGTGATGTCTATGGCTACACCTTC. It translates to CASRLRDSDVYGYTF.

This clonotype was picked up a small number of times. This chain joins TRBV29-1 and TRBJ2-2, with D perhaps matching TRBD1 (6 bases). The CDR3 is 13 residues long. The germline V gene encodes CDR1 SQVTM and CDR2 ANQGSEA. V lost 7 bases and J 4 bases, leaving 13 bases between the germline ends. CDR3 sequence reads: CSDRTVGTGELFF. In DNA form, the CDR3 reads TGCAGCGATCGGACAGTGGGCACCGGGGAGCTGTTTTTT.

V gene TRBV30 combines with J gene TRBJ1-1; 8 positions match TRBD1. The CDR3 length is 10 residues. The germline V gene has CDR1 GTSNPN and CDR2 SVGIG (reference sequence). The CDR3 region is CGTGGTEAFF. CDR3 DNA: TGTGGCACAGGGGGCACTGAAGCTTTCTTT.